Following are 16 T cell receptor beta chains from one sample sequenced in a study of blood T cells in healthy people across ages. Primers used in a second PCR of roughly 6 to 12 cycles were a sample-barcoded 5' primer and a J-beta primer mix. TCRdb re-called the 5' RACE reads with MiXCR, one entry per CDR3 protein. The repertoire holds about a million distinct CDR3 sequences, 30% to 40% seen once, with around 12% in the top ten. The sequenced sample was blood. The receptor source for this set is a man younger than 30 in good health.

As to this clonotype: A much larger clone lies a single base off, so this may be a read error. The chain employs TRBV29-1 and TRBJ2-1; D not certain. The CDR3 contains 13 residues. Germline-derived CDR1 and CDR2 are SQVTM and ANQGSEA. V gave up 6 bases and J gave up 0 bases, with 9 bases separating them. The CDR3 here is CSVRVFSYNEQFF. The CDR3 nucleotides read TGCAGCGTCCGGGTTTTCTCCTACAATGAGCAGTTCTTC.

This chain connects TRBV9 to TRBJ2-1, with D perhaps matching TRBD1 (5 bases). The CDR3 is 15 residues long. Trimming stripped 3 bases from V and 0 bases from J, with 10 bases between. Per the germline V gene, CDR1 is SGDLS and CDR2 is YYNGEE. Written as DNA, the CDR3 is TGTGCCAGCAGCGCCCGACAGATCTCCTACAATGAGCAGTTCTTC. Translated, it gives CASSARQISYNEQFF.

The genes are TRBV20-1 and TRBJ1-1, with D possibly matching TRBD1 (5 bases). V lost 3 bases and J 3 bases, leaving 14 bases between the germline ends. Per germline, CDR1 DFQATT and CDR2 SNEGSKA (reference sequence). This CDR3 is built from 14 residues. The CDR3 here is CSASNSQGHTEAFF. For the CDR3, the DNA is TGCAGTGCTAGCAATTCCCAGGGACACACTGAAGCTTTCTTT.

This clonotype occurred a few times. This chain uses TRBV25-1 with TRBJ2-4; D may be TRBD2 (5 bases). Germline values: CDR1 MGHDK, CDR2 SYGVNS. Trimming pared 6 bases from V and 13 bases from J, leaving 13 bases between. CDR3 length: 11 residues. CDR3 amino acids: CASSQLGEQYF. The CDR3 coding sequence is TGTGCCAGCAGCCAGTTGGGAGAGCAGTACTTC.

CDR3 coding DNA: TGTGCCAGCAGGGCCCCAGGGAGCGCCTACAATGAGCAGTACTTC. Translated, it gives CASRAPGSAYNEQYF. The chain has TRBV7-2 and TRBJ2-1; D possibly matches TRBD1 or TRBD2 (5 bases each). The J call may be incorrect, as the DNA end agrees better with TRBJ2-7. The CDR3 is 15 residues long. The germline V gene encodes CDR1 SGHTA and CDR2 FQGNSA.

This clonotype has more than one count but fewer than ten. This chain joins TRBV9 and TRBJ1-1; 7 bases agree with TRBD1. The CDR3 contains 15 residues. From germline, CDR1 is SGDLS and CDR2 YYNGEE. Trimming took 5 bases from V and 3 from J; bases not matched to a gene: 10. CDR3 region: CASRSHRGGDTEAFF. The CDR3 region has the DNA TGTGCCAGCAGGTCTCACAGGGGAGGGGACACTGAAGCTTTCTTT.

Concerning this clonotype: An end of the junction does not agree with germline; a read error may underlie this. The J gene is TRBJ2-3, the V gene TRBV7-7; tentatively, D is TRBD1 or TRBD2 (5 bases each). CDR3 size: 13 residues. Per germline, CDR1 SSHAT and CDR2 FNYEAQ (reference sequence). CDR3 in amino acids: CASSLWGTDTQYF. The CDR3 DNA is TGTGCTAGCAGCTTATGGGGGACAGATACGCAGTATTTT.

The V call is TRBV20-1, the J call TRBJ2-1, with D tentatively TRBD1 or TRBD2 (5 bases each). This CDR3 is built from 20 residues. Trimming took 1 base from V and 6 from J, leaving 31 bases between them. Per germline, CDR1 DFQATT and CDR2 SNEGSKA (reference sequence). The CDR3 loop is CSARAPTGRATLDLGNEQFF. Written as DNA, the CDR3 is TGCAGTGCTAGAGCACCAACGGGACGGGCTACCTTGGACCTGGGCAATGAGCAGTTCTTC.

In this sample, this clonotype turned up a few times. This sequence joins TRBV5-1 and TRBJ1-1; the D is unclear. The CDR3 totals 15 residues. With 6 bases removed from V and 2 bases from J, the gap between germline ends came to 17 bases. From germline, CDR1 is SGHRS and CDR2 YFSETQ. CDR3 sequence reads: CASTPLSSINTEAFF. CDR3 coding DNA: TGCGCCAGCACCCCCTTGAGCAGTATCAACACTGAAGCTTTCTTT.

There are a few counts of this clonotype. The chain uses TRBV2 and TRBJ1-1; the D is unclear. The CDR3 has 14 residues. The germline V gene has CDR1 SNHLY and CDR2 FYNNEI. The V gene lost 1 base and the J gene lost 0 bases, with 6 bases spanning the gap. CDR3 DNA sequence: TGTGCCAGCAGTGAAGATCGGGTGAACACTGAAGCTTTCTTT. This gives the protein CASSEDRVNTEAFF.

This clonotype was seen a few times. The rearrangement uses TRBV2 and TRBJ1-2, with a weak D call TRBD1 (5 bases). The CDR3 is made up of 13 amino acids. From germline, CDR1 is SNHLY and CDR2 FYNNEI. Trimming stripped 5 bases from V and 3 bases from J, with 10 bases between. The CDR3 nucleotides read TGTGCCAGCAGTAAGAGGGGAGACTATGGCTACACCTTC. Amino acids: CASSKRGDYGYTF.

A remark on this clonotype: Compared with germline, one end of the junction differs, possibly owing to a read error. CDR3: CAWRESGAYNVQFF. CDR3 sequence (DNA): TGTGCCTGGAGAGAAAGCGGGGCCTACAATGTGCAGTTCTTC. The V gene is TRBV30, the J gene TRBJ2-1, with 7 bases that match TRBD2. This CDR3 is built from 14 residues. CDR1 is GTSNPN, CDR2 SVGIG, per germline (reference sequence).

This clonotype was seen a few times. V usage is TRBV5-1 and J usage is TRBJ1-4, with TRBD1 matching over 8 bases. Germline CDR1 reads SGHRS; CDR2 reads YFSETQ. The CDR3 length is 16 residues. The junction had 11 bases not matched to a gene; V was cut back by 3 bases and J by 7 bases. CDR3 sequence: CASSSLGQGLGEKLFF. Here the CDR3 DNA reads TGCGCCAGCAGCTCGCTCGGACAGGGTTTAGGTGAAAAACTGTTTTTT.

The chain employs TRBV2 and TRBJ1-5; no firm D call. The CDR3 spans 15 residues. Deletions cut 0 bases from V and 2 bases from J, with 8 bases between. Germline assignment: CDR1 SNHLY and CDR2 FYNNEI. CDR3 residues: CASSEARVGNQPQHF. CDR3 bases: TGTGCCAGCAGTGAAGCCCGGGTTGGCAATCAGCCCCAGCATTTT.

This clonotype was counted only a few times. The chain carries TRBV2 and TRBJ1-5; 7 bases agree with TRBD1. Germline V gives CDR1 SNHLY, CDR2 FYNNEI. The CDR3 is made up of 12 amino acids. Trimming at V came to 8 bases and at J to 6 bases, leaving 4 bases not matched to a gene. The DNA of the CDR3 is TGTGCCAGCCAGGGACAGATTCAGCCCCAGCATTTT. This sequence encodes CASQGQIQPQHF.

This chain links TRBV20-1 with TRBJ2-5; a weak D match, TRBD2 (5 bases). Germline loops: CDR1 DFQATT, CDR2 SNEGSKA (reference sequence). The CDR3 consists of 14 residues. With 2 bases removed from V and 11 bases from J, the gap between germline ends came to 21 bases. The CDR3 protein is CSARRGINYNEQYF. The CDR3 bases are TGCAGTGCTAGACGGGGAATCAACTACAATGAGCAGTACTTC.